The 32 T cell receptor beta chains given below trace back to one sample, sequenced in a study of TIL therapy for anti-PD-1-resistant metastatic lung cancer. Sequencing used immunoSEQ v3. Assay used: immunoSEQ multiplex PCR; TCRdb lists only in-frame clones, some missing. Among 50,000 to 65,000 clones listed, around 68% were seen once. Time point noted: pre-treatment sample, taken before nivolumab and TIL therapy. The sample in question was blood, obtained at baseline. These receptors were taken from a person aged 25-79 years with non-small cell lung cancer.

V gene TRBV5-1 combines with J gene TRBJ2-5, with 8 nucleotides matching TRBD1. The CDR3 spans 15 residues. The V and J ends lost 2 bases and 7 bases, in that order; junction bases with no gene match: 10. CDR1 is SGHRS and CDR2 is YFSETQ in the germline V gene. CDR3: CASSFAGGPSGTQYF. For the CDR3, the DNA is TGCGCCAGCAGCTTCGCAGGGGGCCCCAGCGGGACCCAGTACTTC.

The CDR3 spells CASTDGRETQYF. The CDR3 coding sequence is TGTGCCAGTACGGACGGTCGGGAGACCCAGTACTTC. The V gene is TRBV19, the J gene TRBJ2-5; the D is unclear. V lost 7 bases and J 5 bases, leaving 11 bases between the germline ends. This CDR3 has 12 residues. Germline CDR1 and CDR2: LNHDA and SQIVND (reference sequence).

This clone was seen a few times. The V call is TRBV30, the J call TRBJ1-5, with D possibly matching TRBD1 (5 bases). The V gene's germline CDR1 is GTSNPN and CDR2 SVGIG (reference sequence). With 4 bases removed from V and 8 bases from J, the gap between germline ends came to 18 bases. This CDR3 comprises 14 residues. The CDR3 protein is CAWNRDRGQEPQHF. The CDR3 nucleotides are TGTGCCTGGAATCGGGACCGAGGCCAGGAGCCCCAGCATTTT.

The chain's CDR3 is CASSENWGSYNEQFF. The CDR3 DNA reads as TGTGCCAGCAGTGAAAATTGGGGCTCCTACAATGAGCAGTTCTTC. The chain carries TRBV6-1 and TRBJ2-1, with D unresolved. The CDR3 extends over 15 amino acids. V was cut by 2 bases and J by 0 bases, with 8 bases left in between. Germline CDR1 is MNHNS and CDR2 is SASEGT.

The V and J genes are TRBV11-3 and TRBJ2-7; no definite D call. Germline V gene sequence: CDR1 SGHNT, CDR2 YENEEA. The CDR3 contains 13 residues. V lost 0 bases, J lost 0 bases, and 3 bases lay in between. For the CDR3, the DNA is TGTGCCAGCAGCTTAGAAAGCTCCTACGAGCAGTACTTC. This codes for CASSLESSYEQYF. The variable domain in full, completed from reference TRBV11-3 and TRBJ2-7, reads EAGVVQSPRYKIIEKKQPVAFWCNPISGHNTLYWYLQNLGQGPELLIRYENEEAVDDSQLPKDRFSAERLKGVDSTLKIQPAELGDSAVYLCASSLESSYEQYFGPGTRLTVT.

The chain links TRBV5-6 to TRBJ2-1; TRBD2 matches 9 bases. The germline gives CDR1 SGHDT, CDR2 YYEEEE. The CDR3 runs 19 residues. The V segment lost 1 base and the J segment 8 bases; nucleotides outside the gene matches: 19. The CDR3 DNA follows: TGTGCCAGCAGCTTGTACTTCAGGACTTTGCGGGAGGGCCGGGATGAGCAGTTCTTC. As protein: CASSLYFRTLREGRDEQFF.

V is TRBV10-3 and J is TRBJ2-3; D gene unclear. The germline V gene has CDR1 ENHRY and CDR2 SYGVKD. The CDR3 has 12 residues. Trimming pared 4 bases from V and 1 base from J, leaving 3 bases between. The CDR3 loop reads CAISVGTDTQYF. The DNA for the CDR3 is TGTGCCATCAGTGTGGGCACAGATACGCAGTATTTT.

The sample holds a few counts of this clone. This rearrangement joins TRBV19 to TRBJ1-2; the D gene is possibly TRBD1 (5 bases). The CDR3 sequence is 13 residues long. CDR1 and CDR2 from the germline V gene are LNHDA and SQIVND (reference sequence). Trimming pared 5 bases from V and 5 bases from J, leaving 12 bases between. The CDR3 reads CASSQGPTYGYTF. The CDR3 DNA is TGTGCCAGTAGTCAGGGACCAACTTATGGCTACACCTTC.

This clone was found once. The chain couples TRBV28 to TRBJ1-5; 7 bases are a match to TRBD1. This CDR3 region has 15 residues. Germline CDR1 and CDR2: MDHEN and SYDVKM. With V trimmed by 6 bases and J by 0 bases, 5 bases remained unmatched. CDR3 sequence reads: CASRGQLSSNQPQHF. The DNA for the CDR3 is TGTGCCAGCAGGGGACAGTTGTCTAGCAATCAGCCCCAGCATTTT.

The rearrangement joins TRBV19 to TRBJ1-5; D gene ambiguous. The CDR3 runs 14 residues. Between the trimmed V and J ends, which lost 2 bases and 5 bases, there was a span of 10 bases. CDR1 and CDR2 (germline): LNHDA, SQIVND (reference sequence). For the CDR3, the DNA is TGTGCCAGTAGTATACGGGCAGGTTATCAGCCCCAGCATTTT. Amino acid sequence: CASSIRAGYQPQHF.

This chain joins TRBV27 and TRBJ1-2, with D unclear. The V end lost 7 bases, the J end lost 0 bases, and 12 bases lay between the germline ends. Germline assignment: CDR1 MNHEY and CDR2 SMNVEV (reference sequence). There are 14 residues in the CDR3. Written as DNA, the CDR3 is TGTGCCAGCAAAATTTCACGGTCTAACTATGGCTACACCTTC. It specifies CASKISRSNYGYTF.

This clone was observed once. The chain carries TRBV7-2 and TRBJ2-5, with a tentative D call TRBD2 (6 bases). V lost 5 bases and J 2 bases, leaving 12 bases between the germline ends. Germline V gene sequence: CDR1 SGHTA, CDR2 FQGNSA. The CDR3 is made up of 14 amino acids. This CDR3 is CASSLGLAQETQYF. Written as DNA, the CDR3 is TGTGCCAGCAGCCTGGGACTTGCACAAGAGACCCAGTACTTC.

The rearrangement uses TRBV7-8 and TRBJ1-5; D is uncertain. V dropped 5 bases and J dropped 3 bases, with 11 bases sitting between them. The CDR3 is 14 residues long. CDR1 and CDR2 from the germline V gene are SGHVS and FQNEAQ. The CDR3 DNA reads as TGTGCCAGCAGCGATGACTCCTTCAATCAGCCCCAGCATTTT. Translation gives CASSDDSFNQPQHF.

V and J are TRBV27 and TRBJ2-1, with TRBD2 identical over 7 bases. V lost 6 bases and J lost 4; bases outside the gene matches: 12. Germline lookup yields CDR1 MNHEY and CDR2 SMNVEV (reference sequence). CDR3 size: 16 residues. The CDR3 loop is CASRPEGGAQYNEQFF. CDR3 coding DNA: TGTGCCAGCAGACCTGAGGGAGGGGCACAGTACAATGAGCAGTTCTTC.

The CDR3 sequence is CALDSHGYTF. DNA for the CDR3: TGTGCATTGGACAGTCATGGCTACACCTTC. The rearrangement links TRBV30 to TRBJ1-2; weak D call: TRBD1 (6 bases). The CDR3 runs to 10 residues. Germline V gene data show CDR1 as GTSNPN and CDR2 as SVGIG (reference sequence).

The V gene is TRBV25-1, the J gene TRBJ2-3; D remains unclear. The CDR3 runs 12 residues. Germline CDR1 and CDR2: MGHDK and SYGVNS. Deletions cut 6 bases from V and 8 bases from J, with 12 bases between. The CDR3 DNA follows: TGTGCCAGCAGCGAACGGTTCGGTACGCAGTATTTT. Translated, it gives CASSERFGTQYF.

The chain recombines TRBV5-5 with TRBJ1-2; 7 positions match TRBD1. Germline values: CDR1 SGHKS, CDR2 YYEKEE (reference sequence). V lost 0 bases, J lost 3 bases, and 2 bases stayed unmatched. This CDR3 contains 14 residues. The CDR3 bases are TGTGCCAGCAGCTTGGGAGGGGGCGACTATGGCTACACCTTC. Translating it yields CASSLGGGDYGYTF.

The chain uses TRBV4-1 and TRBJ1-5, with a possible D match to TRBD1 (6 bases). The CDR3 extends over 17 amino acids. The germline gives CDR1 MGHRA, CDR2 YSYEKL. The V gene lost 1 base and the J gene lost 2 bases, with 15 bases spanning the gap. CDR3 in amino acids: CASSQVPGAVGNQPQHF. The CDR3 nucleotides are TGCGCCAGCAGCCAAGTGCCGGGGGCGGTGGGCAATCAGCCCCAGCATTTT.

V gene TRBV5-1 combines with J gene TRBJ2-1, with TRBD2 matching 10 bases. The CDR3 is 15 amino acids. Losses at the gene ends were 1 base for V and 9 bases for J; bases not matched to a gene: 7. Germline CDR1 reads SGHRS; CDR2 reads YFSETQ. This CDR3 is CASSLSLAGASEQFF. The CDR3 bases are TGCGCCAGCAGCTTGAGTCTAGCGGGAGCTAGTGAGCAGTTCTTC.

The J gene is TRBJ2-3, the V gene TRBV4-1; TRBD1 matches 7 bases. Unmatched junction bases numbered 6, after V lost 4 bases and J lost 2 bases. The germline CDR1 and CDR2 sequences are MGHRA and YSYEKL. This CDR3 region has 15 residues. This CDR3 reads CASSRPGQSTDTQYF. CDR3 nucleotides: TGCGCCAGCAGCCGGCCGGGACAGTCCACAGATACGCAGTATTTT.

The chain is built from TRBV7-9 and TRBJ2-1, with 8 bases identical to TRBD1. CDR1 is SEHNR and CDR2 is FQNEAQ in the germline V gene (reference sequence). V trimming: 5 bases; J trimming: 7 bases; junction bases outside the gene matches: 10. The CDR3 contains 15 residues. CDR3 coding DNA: TGTGCCAGCAGCACTTACCAGGGGGCGGGAAATGAGCAGTTCTTC. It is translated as CASSTYQGAGNEQFF.

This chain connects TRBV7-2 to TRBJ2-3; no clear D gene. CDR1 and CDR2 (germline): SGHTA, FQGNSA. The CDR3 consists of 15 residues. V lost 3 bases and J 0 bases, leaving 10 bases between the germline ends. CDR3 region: CASSLMGGSTDTQYF. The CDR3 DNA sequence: TGTGCCAGCAGCTTGATGGGTGGGAGCACAGATACGCAGTATTTT.

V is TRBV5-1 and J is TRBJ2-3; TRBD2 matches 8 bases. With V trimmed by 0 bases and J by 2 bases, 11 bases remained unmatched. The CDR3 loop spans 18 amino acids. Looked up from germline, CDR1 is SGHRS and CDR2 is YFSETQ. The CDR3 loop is CASSLDRRSGSPTDTQYF. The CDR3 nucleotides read TGCGCCAGCAGCTTGGATCGACGAAGCGGGAGTCCCACAGATACGCAGTATTTT.

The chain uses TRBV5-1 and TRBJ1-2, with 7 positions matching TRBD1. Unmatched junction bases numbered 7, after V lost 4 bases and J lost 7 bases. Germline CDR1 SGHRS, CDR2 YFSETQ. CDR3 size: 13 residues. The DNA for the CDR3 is TGCGCCAGCAGCATAGACAGGGTGTCTGGCTACACCTTC. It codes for CASSIDRVSGYTF.

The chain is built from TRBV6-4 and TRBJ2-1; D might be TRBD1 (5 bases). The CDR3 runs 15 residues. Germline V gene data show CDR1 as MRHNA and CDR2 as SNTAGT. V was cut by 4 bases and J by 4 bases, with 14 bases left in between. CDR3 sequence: CASSALLDSYNEQFF. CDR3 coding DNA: TGTGCCAGCAGTGCCCTCCTCGACAGTTACAATGAGCAGTTCTTC.

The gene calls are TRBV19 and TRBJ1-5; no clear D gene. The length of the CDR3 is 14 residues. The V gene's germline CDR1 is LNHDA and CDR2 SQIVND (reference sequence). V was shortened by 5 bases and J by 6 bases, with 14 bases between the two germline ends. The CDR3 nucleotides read TGTGCCAGTAGTTTTACTGGTATTGTTCAGCCCCAGCATTTT. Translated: CASSFTGIVQPQHF.

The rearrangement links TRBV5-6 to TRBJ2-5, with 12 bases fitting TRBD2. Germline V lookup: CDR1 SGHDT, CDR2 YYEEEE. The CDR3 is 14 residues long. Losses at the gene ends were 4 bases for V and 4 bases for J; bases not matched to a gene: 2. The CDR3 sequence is CASSPGLAGETQYF. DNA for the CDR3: TGTGCCAGCAGCCCGGGACTAGCGGGAGAGACCCAGTACTTC.

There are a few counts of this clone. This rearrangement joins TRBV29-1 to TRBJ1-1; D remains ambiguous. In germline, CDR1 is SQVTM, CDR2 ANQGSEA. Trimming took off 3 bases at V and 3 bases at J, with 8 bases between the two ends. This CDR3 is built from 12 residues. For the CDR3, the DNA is TGCAGCGTTGATGACACGGACACTGAAGCTTTCTTT. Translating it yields CSVDDTDTEAFF.

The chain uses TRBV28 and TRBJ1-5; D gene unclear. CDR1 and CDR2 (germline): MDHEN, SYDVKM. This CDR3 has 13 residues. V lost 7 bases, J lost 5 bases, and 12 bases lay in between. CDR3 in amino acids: CASTEGWDQPQHF. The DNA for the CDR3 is TGTGCCAGCACCGAGGGTTGGGATCAGCCCCAGCATTTT.

This CDR3 reads CASSPLQGGEQYF. CDR3 nucleotide sequence: TGTGCCAGCAGCCCGTTACAGGGGGGCGAGCAGTACTTC. The rearrangement joins TRBV7-9 to TRBJ2-7; 8 nucleotides align to TRBD1. Germline CDR1 is SEHNR and CDR2 is FQNEAQ (reference sequence). V trimming: 5 bases; J trimming: 6 bases; junction bases outside the gene matches: 6. This CDR3 spans 13 amino acids.

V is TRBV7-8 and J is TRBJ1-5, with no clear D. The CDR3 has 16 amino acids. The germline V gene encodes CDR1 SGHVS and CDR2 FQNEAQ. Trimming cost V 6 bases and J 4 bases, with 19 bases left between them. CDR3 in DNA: TGTGCCAGCAGTCAAACCGGGCGGATGATTAATCAGCCCCAGCATTTT. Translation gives CASSQTGRMINQPQHF. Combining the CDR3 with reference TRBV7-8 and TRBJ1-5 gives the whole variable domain GAGVSQSPRYKVAKRGQDVALRCDPISGHVSLFWYQQALGQGPEFLTYFQNEAQLDKSGLPSDRFFAERPEGSVSTLKIQRTQQEDSAVYLCASSQTGRMINQPQHFGDGTRLSIL.

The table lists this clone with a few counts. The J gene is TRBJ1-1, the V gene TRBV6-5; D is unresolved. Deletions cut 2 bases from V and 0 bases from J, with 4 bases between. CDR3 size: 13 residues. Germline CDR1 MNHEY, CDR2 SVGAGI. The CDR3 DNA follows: TGTGCCAGCAGTTACGACCTGAACACTGAAGCTTTCTTT. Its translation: CASSYDLNTEAFF.